The 30 T cell receptor beta chains presented below share a single source sample, sequenced in a study of cytomegalovirus exposure and HLA in healthy donors. Produced via immunoSEQ multiplex PCR; TCRdb's table is partial and in-frame only. The sample yields about 140,000 clones, over 90% seen once. Sequenced sample: PBMCs. These receptors originate from a man aged 18-30 years in good health and CMV-seropositive.

The V gene is TRBV19, the J gene TRBJ2-3; D gene uncertain. The ends were cut back, 4 bases at V and 2 bases at J, with 7 bases in the middle. Germline lookup yields CDR1 LNHDA and CDR2 SQIVND (reference sequence). This CDR3 region has 13 residues. The CDR3 region has the DNA TGTGCCAGTAGTACGTCTCTCACAGATACGCAGTATTTT. This encodes CASSTSLTDTQYF.

This rearrangement joins TRBV10-3 to TRBJ2-2; tentative D call: TRBD2 (6 bases). V was shortened by 7 bases and J by 1 base, with 10 bases between the two germline ends. This CDR3 contains 14 residues. Per germline, CDR1 ENHRY and CDR2 SYGVKD. Written as DNA, the CDR3 is TGTGCCATCAAAGCCGGGGGGAACACCGGGGAGCTGTTTTTT. This translates into CAIKAGGNTGELFF.

The chain carries TRBV28 and TRBJ1-4; 7 positions match TRBD1. Germline lookup yields CDR1 MDHEN and CDR2 SYDVKM. This CDR3 has 16 amino acids. V lost 2 bases, J lost 0 bases, and 3 bases stayed unmatched. This chain's CDR3 is CASSLGQVATNEKLFF. In DNA, the CDR3 is TGTGCCAGCAGTTTAGGACAGGTCGCAACTAATGAAAAACTGTTTTTT.

V is TRBV4-2 and J is TRBJ1-2; TRBD1 might be the D (5 bases). There are 17 residues in the CDR3. CDR1 and CDR2 from the germline V gene are LGHNA and YNFKEQ. V was trimmed by 0 bases and J by 3 bases, leaving 17 bases between them. CDR3 in DNA: TGTGCCAGCAGCCAAGATGAGGTTGGTCCAGGGTACTATGGCTACACCTTC. This codes for CASSQDEVGPGYYGYTF.

V usage is TRBV28 and J usage is TRBJ2-7; TRBD2 matches at 7 bases. CDR3 length: 13 amino acids. Germline loops: CDR1 MDHEN, CDR2 SYDVKM. Trimming cost V 11 bases and J 0 bases; bases outside gene matches: 7. CDR3 residues: CAAGRGPSYEQYF. As DNA, the CDR3 is TGTGCCGCGGGGAGGGGCCCCTCCTACGAGCAGTACTTC.

The rearrangement uses TRBV5-8 and TRBJ2-2; 13 positions match TRBD2. V shed 4 bases and J 5 bases; nucleotides not matched to a gene: 8. The germline gives CDR1 SGHTS, CDR2 YDEGEE. The CDR3 is 17 amino acids. This chain's CDR3 is CASSPELAGGSTGELFF. In nucleotides, the CDR3 is TGTGCCAGCAGCCCGGAACTAGCGGGAGGGAGTACCGGGGAGCTGTTTTTT.

The chain recombines TRBV27 with TRBJ2-1; D uncertain. The V end lost 2 bases, the J end lost 1 base, and 9 bases lay between the germline ends. The CDR3 runs to 15 residues. Germline values: CDR1 MNHEY, CDR2 SMNVEV (reference sequence). DNA of the CDR3: TGTGCCAGCAGTTTACTCGGAGTTTCCTACAATGAGCAGTTCTTC. This gives the protein CASSLLGVSYNEQFF.

Here the CDR3 reads CASTSSTENNEQFF. The CDR3 nucleotides read TGTGCCAGTACATCATCGACAGAGAACAATGAGCAGTTCTTC. The V and J genes are TRBV19 and TRBJ2-1; weak D call: TRBD1 (5 bases). This CDR3 comprises 14 residues. Looked up from germline, CDR1 is LNHDA and CDR2 is SQIVND (reference sequence). V was clipped by 7 bases and J by 5 bases, with 15 bases between them.

The chain couples TRBV10-3 to TRBJ1-1, with D possibly matching TRBD1 (6 bases). Germline assignment: CDR1 ENHRY and CDR2 SYGVKD. Trimming pared 5 bases from V and 1 base from J, leaving 17 bases between. The CDR3 covers 16 residues. CDR3 coding DNA: TGTGCCATCAGTTCTTCGACAGGTAGGGGGAACACTGAAGCTTTCTTT. Protein product: CAISSSTGRGNTEAFF.

This chain connects TRBV27 to TRBJ2-2, with 7 bases that match TRBD1. Germline V CDR1 and CDR2: MNHEY, SMNVEV (reference sequence). CDR3 length: 13 amino acids. Trimming took 5 bases from V and 6 from J; bases not matched to a gene: 3. In nucleotides, the CDR3 is TGTGCCAGCAGTCCCGGGACAGCCGGGGAGCTGTTTTTT. This encodes CASSPGTAGELFF.

The V and J genes are TRBV28 and TRBJ1-2; 7 bases line up with TRBD1. V dropped 6 bases and J dropped 8; count of bases not matched to a gene: 12. Germline V gene lookup returns CDR1 MDHEN and CDR2 SYDVKM. This CDR3 is 14 amino acids long. The CDR3 DNA sequence: TGTGCCAGCAGCCGCAGGGACAGAATCGGCGGCTACACCTTC. It translates to CASSRRDRIGGYTF.

The chain uses TRBV25-1 and TRBJ2-1; TRBD2 aligns across 9 bases. CDR1 is MGHDK, CDR2 SYGVNS, per germline. The CDR3 sequence is 18 residues long. V was clipped by 0 bases and J by 0 bases; unmatched bases: 6. The CDR3 loop reads CASSEYFAGGPSYNEQFF. CDR3 coding DNA: TGTGCCAGCAGTGAATATTTTGCGGGAGGGCCCTCCTACAATGAGCAGTTCTTC.

The chain recombines TRBV5-4 with TRBJ1-2; D gene unclear. The CDR3 extends over 14 amino acids. Deletions cut 0 bases from V and 0 bases from J, with 6 bases between. Germline V gene data show CDR1 as SGHNT and CDR2 as YYREEE (reference sequence). CDR3 bases: TGTGCCAGCAGCTTGGACCGAGCTAACTATGGCTACACCTTC. The encoded protein is CASSLDRANYGYTF.

V is TRBV5-4 and J is TRBJ2-5; D gene ambiguous. CDR3 length: 15 residues. V was pared by 4 bases and J by 1 base, with 14 bases between. Germline V gene sequence: CDR1 SGHNT, CDR2 YYREEE (reference sequence). DNA of the CDR3: TGTGCCAGCAGCCGAGGTCTTGCCTTCCAAGAGACCCAGTACTTC. It translates to CASSRGLAFQETQYF.

The V and J genes are TRBV13 and TRBJ2-1; TRBD1 agrees at 11 bases. The CDR3 is 16 amino acids. The trim removed 5 bases at V and 7 bases at J, leaving 10 bases unmatched. Germline-derived CDR1 and CDR2 are PRHDT and FYEKMQ (reference sequence). The CDR3: CASSEWTGGDRNEQFF. For the CDR3, the DNA is TGTGCCAGCAGCGAGTGGACAGGGGGCGATAGGAATGAGCAGTTCTTC.

This chain connects TRBV4-2 to TRBJ2-3; 8 bases map to TRBD1. From germline, CDR1 is LGHNA and CDR2 YNFKEQ. The ends lost 2 bases at V and 2 bases at J; junction bases unmatched: 6. The CDR3 consists of 16 residues. CDR3: CASSQPGGATTDTQYF. DNA for the CDR3: TGTGCCAGCAGCCAACCAGGGGGCGCGACCACAGATACGCAGTATTTT.

This chain connects TRBV7-9 to TRBJ2-1; the D gene is possibly TRBD2 (7 bases). Trimming left V 4 bases short and J 9 bases short, with 16 bases between. CDR1 and CDR2 (germline): SEHNR, FQNEAQ (reference sequence). This CDR3 has 14 residues. CDR3 amino acids: CASSSQGGVGEQFF. The CDR3 DNA reads as TGTGCCAGCAGCTCCCAAGGGGGGGTGGGTGAGCAGTTCTTC.

V is TRBV30 and J is TRBJ2-3, with 8 bases aligning to TRBD2. The CDR3 is made up of 16 amino acids. Germline V gene lookup returns CDR1 GTSNPN and CDR2 SVGIG (reference sequence). V lost 2 bases, J lost 2 bases, and 9 bases stayed unmatched. The CDR3 here is CAWSIWGSGDTDTQYF. The CDR3 DNA follows: TGTGCCTGGAGTATTTGGGGTAGCGGGGACACAGATACGCAGTATTTT.

The V call is TRBV15, the J call TRBJ2-3; 7 positions match TRBD1. J was trimmed by 2 bases and V by 1 base; bases with no gene match: 6. Per the germline V gene, CDR1 is LNHNV and CDR2 is YYDKDF (reference sequence). The CDR3 has 16 residues. The CDR3 sequence is CATSRGNRGVTDTQYF. The CDR3 DNA reads as TGTGCCACCAGCAGAGGCAACAGGGGAGTCACAGATACGCAGTATTTT.

The chain carries TRBV5-4 and TRBJ2-3, with TRBD2 identical over 11 bases. Germline assignment: CDR1 SGHNT and CDR2 YYREEE (reference sequence). Trimming cost V 4 bases and J 6 bases; bases outside gene matches: 7. The CDR3 contains 15 residues. CDR3 DNA: TGTGCCAGCAGCCACCCCGTAGCGGGAGGGGATACGCAGTATTTT. Protein sequence: CASSHPVAGGDTQYF.

CDR3 nucleotide sequence: TGTGCCAGCAGCCTTCTGGGAGCGGGGGAGCTGTTTTTT. This sequence encodes CASSLLGAGELFF. The V gene is TRBV7-2, the J gene TRBJ2-2; maybe TRBD2 (5 bases). The germline gives CDR1 SGHTA, CDR2 FQGNSA. The CDR3 runs to 13 residues. Trimming pared 5 bases from V and 8 bases from J, leaving 12 bases between. The full variable domain, its missing parts supplied by reference TRBV7-2 and TRBJ2-2, is GAGVSQSPSNKVTEKGKDVELRCDPISGHTALYWYRQSLGQGLEFLIYFQGNSAPDKSGLPSDRFSAERTGGSVSTLTIQRTQQEDSAVYLCASSLLGAGELFFGEGSRLTVL.

This chain joins TRBV2 and TRBJ2-1, with 7 bases aligning to TRBD1. V lost 7 bases and J lost 5; bases outside the gene matches: 8. The CDR3 is made up of 14 amino acids. The V gene's germline CDR1 is SNHLY and CDR2 FYNNEI. The DNA of the CDR3 is TGTGCCAGCAATCTACAGGGGCCAGACAATGAGCAGTTCTTC. It yields the protein CASNLQGPDNEQFF.

The J gene is TRBJ1-4, the V gene TRBV7-9; maybe TRBD1 (6 bases). The CDR3 is 12 residues long. Germline lookup yields CDR1 SEHNR and CDR2 FQNEAQ (reference sequence). The V end was cut by 5 bases, the J end by 10 bases, with 11 bases between. CDR3 residues: CASSRVGGKLFF. As DNA, the CDR3 is TGTGCCAGCAGCCGGGTAGGGGGAAAACTGTTTTTT.

This rearrangement joins TRBV7-2 to TRBJ2-1; 15 bases match TRBD2. The CDR3 sequence is 16 residues long. J was trimmed by 6 bases and V by 6 bases; bases with no gene match: 6. The germline gives CDR1 SGHTA, CDR2 FQGNSA. The CDR3 DNA is TGTGCCAGCAGACCCCCGGGACTAGCGGGGGGCAATGAGCAGTTCTTC. The encoded protein is CASRPPGLAGGNEQFF.

CDR3: CASSEGWRLYNEQFF. As DNA, the CDR3 is TGTGCCAGCAGTGAAGGGTGGAGGCTTTACAATGAGCAGTTCTTC. The chain employs TRBV6-1 and TRBJ2-1, with a possible D match to TRBD2 (5 bases). V lost 1 base and J lost 4, with 11 bases in between. Germline CDR1 MNHNS, CDR2 SASEGT. The CDR3 is 15 amino acids.

The CDR3 coding sequence is TGCAGCGTTGACGGACGGGACTACGAGCAGTACTTC. Residues: CSVDGRDYEQYF. V usage is TRBV29-1 and J usage is TRBJ2-7; TRBD2 might be the D (5 bases). V shed 3 bases and J shed 3 bases, with 9 bases lying between them. Germline V CDR1 and CDR2: SQVTM, ANQGSEA. The CDR3 is made up of 12 amino acids.

This chain connects TRBV19 to TRBJ2-3; D is ambiguous. This CDR3 has 12 amino acids. The V and J ends lost 6 bases and 1 base respectively, with 5 bases between them. CDR1 and CDR2 (germline): LNHDA, SQIVND (reference sequence). The CDR3 bases are TGTGCCAGTAGGTCAGGCACAGATACGCAGTATTTT. It encodes CASRSGTDTQYF.

V usage is TRBV14 and J usage is TRBJ2-3; TRBD2 matches at 7 bases. V was clipped by 6 bases and J by 4 bases; unmatched bases: 10. CDR1 and CDR2 from the germline V gene are SGHDN and FVKESK. This CDR3 spans 15 amino acids. CDR3 nucleotide sequence: TGTGCCAGCAGACTGACTAGCACAAACTCAGATACGCAGTATTTT. As protein: CASRLTSTNSDTQYF.

The chain couples TRBV7-8 to TRBJ1-4; TRBD1 agrees at 10 bases. CDR3 size: 17 residues. Trimming removed 1 base from V and 8 bases from J; junction bases left unmatched: 10. Germline assignment: CDR1 SGHVS and CDR2 FQNEAQ. CDR3 in DNA: TGTGCCAGCAGCTTAGATATGCGGACAGGGGGGAGGGAAAAACTGTTTTTT. It is translated as CASSLDMRTGGREKLFF.

This clone was recorded only once. The rearrangement joins TRBV27 to TRBJ2-3; 11 bases line up with TRBD1. J gave up 4 bases and V 7 bases, and 1 base lay outside the gene matches. This CDR3 contains 13 residues. The germline V gene encodes CDR1 MNHEY and CDR2 SMNVEV (reference sequence). DNA of the CDR3: TGTGCCAGCAAGGGACAGGGGGCAGATACGCAGTATTTT. This sequence encodes CASKGQGADTQYF.